This is a list of T cell receptor beta chains from one sample in a study of blood T cell repertoires in COVID-19. The table came from immunoSEQ multiplex PCR; TCRdb's copy has only in-frame clones and leaves some out. Of just over 200,000 clones in the sample, 80% to 90% were seen once. Sequencing was carried out using peripheral blood. The receptors stem from an elderly man with acute or convalescent COVID-19. Both conserved end residues are part of each CDR3. D genes are given only for firm matches. Clone size appears in some rows only: once, few, many, or a class for an expanded clone.

V gene	D gene	clone size	J gene	CDR3 protein	CDR3 DNA
TRBV11-2	NA	NA	TRBJ2-2	CAGRSRGKGTGELFF	TGTGCCGGACGGTCCCGGGGGAAGGGCACCGGGGAGCTGTTTTTT
TRBV27	NA	NA	TRBJ1-1	CASSSVNTGNTEAFF	TGTGCCAGCAGTTCCGTCAATACAGGGAACACTGAAGCTTTCTTT
TRBV9	NA	NA	TRBJ2-2	CASSVFLTGELFF	TGTGCCAGCAGCGTATTTTTAACCGGGGAGCTGTTTTTT
TRBV18	NA	NA	TRBJ1-1	CASSPLEVRVNTEAFF	TGTGCCAGCTCCCCCCTGGAGGTAAGGGTGAACACTGAAGCTTTCTTT
TRBV3-1/TRBV3-2	NA	NA	TRBJ1-6	CASSKSSYNSPLHF	TGTGCCAGCAGCAAGAGCTCCTATAATTCACCCCTCCACTTT
TRBV7-9	TRBD1	NA	TRBJ2-2	CASSTDRGSAGELFF	TGTGCCAGCAGCACTGACAGGGGGTCTGCCGGGGAGCTGTTTTTT
TRBV18	NA	NA	TRBJ2-1	CASSPRYGSYNEQFF	TGTGCCAGCTCACCACGTTACGGTTCTTACAATGAGCAGTTCTTC
TRBV28	TRBD2	NA	TRBJ2-7	CASSSPLGGGRTYEQYF	TGTGCCAGCAGTTCCCCCCTCGGGGGCGGGAGGACCTACGAGCAGTACTTC
TRBV19	NA	NA	TRBJ1-1	CASSSGRSTEAFF	TGTGCCAGTAGTTCCGGTAGGAGCACTGAAGCTTTCTTT
TRBV7-3	NA	NA	TRBJ2-2	CASSERGQMNTGELFF	TGTGCCAGCAGCGAAAGAGGACAGATGAACACCGGGGAGCTGTTTTTT
TRBV7-2	TRBD1	NA	TRBJ2-5	CASSLTGGFQETQYF	TGTGCCAGCAGCTTGACAGGGGGCTTTCAAGAGACCCAGTACTTC
TRBV2	TRBD2	NA	TRBJ2-5	CASSGTSGIQETQYF	TGTGCCAGCAGTGGGACTAGCGGCATCCAAGAGACCCAGTACTTC
TRBV25-1	NA	NA	TRBJ1-4	CASQGARDEKLFF	TGTGCCAGCCAAGGGGCCCGGGATGAAAAACTGTTTTTT
TRBV28	NA	NA	TRBJ2-7	CASSLKSPGKEYF	TGTGCCAGCAGTTTGAAATCTCCAGGGAAGGAGTACTTC
TRBV24-1	NA	NA	TRBJ1-5	CATRATGNNQPQHF	TGTGCCACCAGGGCGACAGGAAACAATCAGCCCCAGCATTTT
TRBV12-3/TRBV12-4	NA	few	TRBJ1-5	CASSRGNQPQHF	TGTGCCAGCAGTCGGGGGAATCAGCCCCAGCATTTT
TRBV30	NA	few	TRBJ1-5	CAWSGRGVSQPQHF	TGTGCCTGGAGCGGTCGGGGGGTTTCTCAGCCCCAGCATTTT
TRBV7-3	TRBD2	few	TRBJ2-4	CASSSFLRLAGGHIHAKNIQYF	TGTGCCAGCAGCTCCTTCTTAAGACTAGCGGGAGGGCATATACATGCCAAAAACATTCAGTACTTC
TRBV18	TRBD1	NA	TRBJ1-1	CASSPSTGVATEAFF	TGTGCCAGCTCACCATCGACAGGGGTGGCCACTGAAGCTTTCTTT
TRBV6-5	NA	NA	TRBJ2-7	CASSRTSYEQYF	TGTGCCAGCAGCCGGACATCCTACGAGCAGTACTTC
TRBV3-1/TRBV3-2	NA	once	TRBJ1-4	CASSPGGEKLFF	TGTGCCAGCAGCCCTGGGGGGGAAAAACTGTTTTTT
TRBV5-1	TRBD1	once	TRBJ2-5	CASSLGQGVRETQYF	TGCGCCAGCAGCTTGGGGCAGGGGGTACGAGAGACCCAGTACTTC
TRBV3-1/TRBV3-2	NA	NA	TRBJ2-7	CASSQDLAEGYEQYF	TGTGCCAGCAGCCAAGATCTGGCGGAGGGGTACGAGCAGTACTTC
TRBV19	NA	NA	TRBJ2-2	CASIATSLRDTGELFF	TGTGCCAGTATCGCAACTAGCCTACGGGACACCGGGGAGCTGTTTTTT
TRBV4-1	TRBD1	NA	TRBJ1-4	CASSQPGQGNEKLFF	TGCGCCAGCAGCCAGCCGGGACAGGGTAATGAAAAACTGTTTTTT
TRBV5-8	NA	NA	TRBJ1-2	CASSLAQGRIYGYTF	TGTGCCAGCAGCTTGGCCCAAGGCAGGATTTATGGCTACACCTTC
TRBV11-1	TRBD1	NA	TRBJ1-6	CASSLRTGQNSPLHF	TGTGCCAGCAGCTTACGGACAGGGCAGAATTCACCCCTCCACTTT
TRBV5-1	TRBD1	few	TRBJ1-2	CASSTGQGVDGYTF	TGCGCCAGCAGCACCGGACAGGGGGTTGATGGCTACACCTTC
TRBV19	TRBD1	NA	TRBJ2-2	CASTMVGAGQGFPGELFF	TGTGCCAGTACCATGGTTGGTGCGGGACAGGGTTTTCCCGGGGAGCTGTTTTTT
TRBV29-1	TRBD1	NA	TRBJ2-1	CSSSGTGYYNEQFF	TGCAGCTCATCCGGGACAGGCTACTACAATGAGCAGTTCTTC
TRBV3-1/TRBV3-2	TRBD2	NA	TRBJ2-3	CASWSGTSGSYTQYF	TGTGCCAGCTGGAGTGGGACTAGCGGGAGCTATACGCAGTATTTT
TRBV28	TRBD1	NA	TRBJ1-2	CASSLLRGQGYGYTF	TGTGCCAGCAGTTTATTGAGGGGGCAGGGATATGGCTACACCTTC
TRBV10-1	TRBD2	NA	TRBJ2-7	CASSPTSGFPSEQYF	TGCGCCAGCAGCCCCACTAGCGGTTTCCCCAGCGAGCAGTACTTC
TRBV19	TRBD2	NA	TRBJ2-2	CASSRTSWNTGELFF	TGTGCCAGTAGTCGGACTAGCTGGAACACCGGGGAGCTGTTTTTT
TRBV9	TRBD2	once	TRBJ2-1	CASSLGLAAYNEQFF	TGTGCCAGCAGCTTGGGACTAGCGGCCTACAATGAGCAGTTCTTC
TRBV7-2	TRBD2	NA	TRBJ2-7	CASRPGLATSYEQYF	TGTGCCAGCAGGCCTGGACTAGCGACCTCCTACGAGCAGTACTTC
TRBV29-1	TRBD1	NA	TRBJ2-7	CSVRTGRNYEQYF	TGCAGCGTTCGGACAGGGCGGAACTACGAGCAGTACTTC
TRBV5-1	TRBD1	NA	TRBJ2-3	CASSLNRGSTDTQYF	TGCGCCAGCAGCTTAAACAGGGGATCCACAGATACGCAGTATTTT
TRBV5-8	TRBD1	NA	TRBJ2-2	CASSLMDRDTGELFF	TGTGCCAGCAGCTTGATGGACAGGGACACCGGGGAGCTGTTTTTT
TRBV18	TRBD1	NA	TRBJ1-2	CASSSGQGVGFGYTF	TGTGCCAGCTCATCAGGACAGGGCGTCGGGTTCGGCTACACCTTC
TRBV11-1	TRBD1	NA	TRBJ2-5	CASSLGQGRETQYF	TGTGCCAGCAGCTTAGGACAGGGACGGGAGACCCAGTACTTC
TRBV4-1	NA	NA	TRBJ1-5	CASSQEGGAPSNQPQHF	TGCGCCAGCAGCCAAGAAGGGGGGGCTCCCAGCAATCAGCCCCAGCATTTT
TRBV10-3	NA	NA	TRBJ2-2	CATARDTGELFF	TGTGCCACCGCACGGGACACCGGGGAGCTGTTTTTT
TRBV6-5	TRBD2	NA	TRBJ2-3	CASSSGLEDTDTQYF	TGTGCCAGCAGCTCGGGACTAGAGGACACAGATACGCAGTATTTT
TRBV7-8	NA	NA	TRBJ2-1	CASSLGRDNAAVPYNEQFF	TGTGCCAGCAGCTTAGGCCGGGACAATGCGGCGGTTCCCTACAATGAGCAGTTCTTC
TRBV25-1	TRBD1	NA	TRBJ1-2	CASGDRAITF	TGTGCCAGCGGGGACAGAGCCATCACCTTC
TRBV3-1/TRBV3-2	TRBD1	few	TRBJ1-3	CASSPTLTGAGNTIYF	TGTGCCAGCAGCCCGACACTGACAGGGGCTGGAAACACCATATATTTT
TRBV6-2/TRBV6-3	NA	NA	TRBJ2-5	CASSYIAMHQETQYF	TGTGCCAGCAGTTATATAGCGATGCACCAAGAGACCCAGTACTTC
TRBV24-1	NA	NA	TRBJ2-2	CATSREATGELFF	TGTGCCACCAGCAGGGAGGCAACCGGGGAGCTGTTTTTT
TRBV21-1	NA	NA	TRBJ2-1	CASSTTSGNSYNEQFF	TGTGCCAGCAGCACGACTAGCGGGAACTCCTACAATGAGCAGTTCTTC
TRBV18	TRBD1	few	TRBJ1-5	CASGSQGAAQHF	TGTGCCAGCGGTAGCCAGGGGGCGGCCCAGCATTTT
TRBV18	NA	NA	TRBJ2-7	CASSPRGGAYEQYF	TGTGCCAGCTCACCCCGGGGAGGTGCCTACGAGCAGTACTTC
TRBV7-9	NA	NA	TRBJ1-2	CASSPGGEYGYTF	TGTGCCAGCAGCCCAGGTGGGGAGTATGGCTACACCTTC
TRBV27	TRBD1	NA	TRBJ1-2	CASSWSRGLNYGYTF	TGTGCCAGCAGTTGGTCCAGGGGGCTTAACTATGGCTACACCTTC